A single sample gave rise to the 29 T cell receptor beta chains below, sequenced in a study of beta chain features in type 1 diabetes. Sequenced material consisted of expressed TCRB transcripts (all of the isolated RNA was reverse transcribed). Profiling relied on immunoSEQ multiplex PCR, and the TCRdb table lists in-frame clones only, not all of them. The table has roughly 300,000 clones, 7.5% to 9% seen once. The sample comprised central memory CD4+ T cells from blood. The receptor source for this set is a woman aged 18-30 years in good health.

This rearrangement joins TRBV6-5 to TRBJ2-3; TRBD2 matches at 8 bases. Germline CDR1 reads MNHEY; CDR2 reads SVGAGI. This CDR3 region has 15 residues. V shed 6 bases and J 5 bases; nucleotides not matched to a gene: 10. CDR3 protein: CASSYSGLALDTQYF. CDR3 nucleotide sequence: TGTGCCAGCAGCTATTCAGGACTAGCTTTAGATACGCAGTATTTT.

This clone was counted a few times. The sample contains more than one DNA sequence encoding this CDR3. The gene calls are TRBV25-1 and TRBJ2-4; a weak D match, TRBD2 (6 bases). V shed 1 base and J shed 4 bases, with 11 bases lying between them. Germline loops: CDR1 MGHDK, CDR2 SYGVNS. The CDR3 extends over 15 amino acids. The CDR3 region is CASSESGSGKNIQYF. The CDR3 coding sequence is TGTGCCAGCAGTGAATCAGGTAGCGGTAAAAACATTCAGTACTTC.

This clone was observed a handful of times. J is TRBJ2-1 and V is TRBV6-5, with 8 bases matching TRBD2. CDR1 MNHEY and CDR2 SVGAGI come from the germline V gene. The CDR3 spans 15 residues. Trimming took 6 bases from V and 2 from J; bases not matched to a gene: 6. CDR3 protein: CASRAGGGTYNEQFF. In DNA form, the CDR3 reads TGTGCCAGCAGGGCGGGAGGTGGGACCTACAATGAGCAGTTCTTC.

This clone was detected a few times. The V gene is TRBV7-2, the J gene TRBJ2-1; D unclear. Germline loops: CDR1 SGHTA, CDR2 FQGNSA. V lost 1 base, J lost 14 bases, and 9 bases lay in between. CDR3 size: 11 residues. The CDR3 DNA reads as TGTGCCAGCAGCTTAGTTTATCAGAAGTTCTTC. Translated: CASSLVYQKFF.

This chain links TRBV27 with TRBJ2-1, with a weak D call TRBD1 (6 bases). There are 15 residues in the CDR3. V was clipped by 3 bases and J by 7 bases, with 16 bases between them. The germline gives CDR1 MNHEY, CDR2 SMNVEV (reference sequence). CDR3: CASSFIQGTWNEQFF. Written as DNA, the CDR3 is TGTGCCAGCAGTTTTATACAGGGTACCTGGAATGAGCAGTTCTTC.

The rearrangement joins TRBV4-2 to TRBJ2-7, with D maybe TRBD1 (6 bases). CDR3 size: 14 residues. Trimming took off 0 bases at V and 7 bases at J, with 13 bases between the two ends. Looked up from germline, CDR1 is LGHNA and CDR2 is YNFKEQ. CDR3 DNA: TGTGCCAGCAGCCAAGAGGGGGCAGGGCAAGAGCAGTACTTC. This gives the protein CASSQEGAGQEQYF.

This clone was counted between two and nine times. The chain joins TRBV4-2 to TRBJ2-1; D gene unclear. Trimming removed 1 base at V and 3 bases at J, with 16 bases between. Per the germline V gene, CDR1 is LGHNA and CDR2 is YNFKEQ. The CDR3 consists of 17 residues. CDR3 protein: CASSQGSSSFIYNEQFF. The CDR3 coding sequence is TGTGCCAGCAGCCAAGGCTCCAGTTCGTTCATCTACAATGAGCAGTTCTTC.

This clone has just a few counts. The gene calls are TRBV5-1 and TRBJ1-1; a possible D gene is TRBD1 (5 bases). Trimming shortened V by 2 bases and J by 1 base, and 27 bases separated the two germline ends. The CDR3 has 20 residues. Germline V gene data show CDR1 as SGHRS and CDR2 as YFSETQ. This CDR3 reads CASSLGTGSGPEAWNTEAFF. The CDR3 bases are TGCGCCAGCAGCTTAGGCACGGGATCGGGGCCCGAGGCGTGGAACACTGAAGCTTTCTTT.

This clone was detected only a few times. The chain links TRBV5-4 to TRBJ1-1; D perhaps matches TRBD1 (5 bases). Germline values: CDR1 SGHNT, CDR2 YYREEE (reference sequence). The CDR3 totals 15 residues. Trimming left V 6 bases short and J 0 bases short, with 15 bases between. The CDR3 DNA reads as TGTGCCAGCACTCCAGGTGACAGATTGAACACTGAAGCTTTCTTT. Its translation is CASTPGDRLNTEAFF. The variable domain in full, with the rest retrieved from reference TRBV5-4 and TRBJ1-1, is ETGVTQSPTHLIKTRGQQVTLRCSSQSGHNTVSWYQQALGQGPQFIFQYYREEENGRGNFPPRFSGLQFPNYSSELNVNALELDDSALYLCASTPGDRLNTEAFFGQGTRLTVV.

By share, this clone counts as medium-sized. V and J are TRBV7-2 and TRBJ2-7, with 7 bases fitting TRBD2. V shed 6 bases and J 1 base; nucleotides not matched to a gene: 9. Germline V gives CDR1 SGHTA, CDR2 FQGNSA. This CDR3 is 15 amino acids long. The CDR3 protein is CASRFGTSESYEQYF. The CDR3 nucleotides are TGTGCCAGCAGGTTCGGTACTAGCGAGTCCTACGAGCAGTACTTC.

The rearrangement joins TRBV28 to TRBJ2-7; 10 bases are shared with TRBD2. J was trimmed by 4 bases and V by 5 bases; bases with no gene match: 8. Per germline, CDR1 MDHEN and CDR2 SYDVKM. This CDR3 contains 15 residues. Here the CDR3 reads CASSRSTSGTYEQYF. CDR3 coding DNA: TGTGCCAGCAGTCGATCTACTAGCGGGACGTACGAGCAGTACTTC.

CDR3 amino acids: CASSPLAGGHEQYF. The CDR3 DNA sequence: TGTGCCAGCTCACCTCTAGCGGGAGGCCACGAGCAGTACTTC. V usage is TRBV18 and J usage is TRBJ2-7, with 11 positions matching TRBD2. The V gene end was trimmed by 3 bases and the J gene end by 5 bases; junction bases not matched to a gene: 3. The CDR3 sequence is 14 residues long. The germline V gene encodes CDR1 KGHSH and CDR2 LQKENI.

This clone was detected only a few times. This chain joins TRBV18 and TRBJ2-1; 9 nucleotides agree with TRBD1. V gave up 3 bases and J gave up 9 bases; unmatched junction bases: 6. Germline V gives CDR1 KGHSH, CDR2 LQKENI. This CDR3 contains 14 residues. CDR3 sequence reads: CASSPPGQGGEQFF. Written as DNA, the CDR3 is TGTGCCAGCTCACCCCCGGGACAGGGTGGTGAGCAGTTCTTC.

V and J are TRBV18 and TRBJ2-5; 8 nucleotides align to TRBD1. This CDR3 spans 12 amino acids. CDR1 is KGHSH, CDR2 LQKENI, per germline. The V and J ends lost 2 bases and 7 bases, in that order; junction bases with no gene match: 0. The chain's CDR3 is CASSPDRGTQYF. The CDR3 DNA reads as TGTGCCAGCTCACCAGACAGGGGGACCCAGTACTTC.

The chain combines TRBV7-2 with TRBJ2-7; 11 bases are shared with TRBD1. J was trimmed by 2 bases and V by 5 bases; bases with no gene match: 5. The CDR3 covers 15 residues. Germline-derived CDR1 and CDR2 are SGHTA and FQGNSA. CDR3 sequence: CASSQWTGGTYEQYF. The DNA for the CDR3 is TGTGCCAGCAGCCAATGGACAGGGGGCACCTACGAGCAGTACTTC.

The V and J genes are TRBV15 and TRBJ2-7, with D possibly being TRBD1 or TRBD2 (5 bases each). The CDR3 is 15 amino acids. With 0 bases removed from V and 2 bases from J, the gap between germline ends came to 11 bases. Germline CDR1 LNHNV, CDR2 YYDKDF (reference sequence). The CDR3 loop is CATSRDPGTTYEQYF. The CDR3 bases are TGTGCCACCAGCAGAGATCCGGGGACCACCTACGAGCAGTACTTC.

The V gene is TRBV11-3, the J gene TRBJ2-1; 8 positions agree with TRBD2. In germline, CDR1 is SGHNT, CDR2 YENEEA. This CDR3 comprises 13 residues. The V gene end was trimmed by 4 bases and the J gene end by 9 bases; junction bases not matched to a gene: 5. The DNA for the CDR3 is TGTGCCAGCAGCTCTACCCGGGGGGGTGAGCAGTTCTTC. It is translated as CASSSTRGGEQFF. The full variable domain, completed using reference TRBV11-3 and TRBJ2-1, is EAGVVQSPRYKIIEKKQPVAFWCNPISGHNTLYWYLQNLGQGPELLIRYENEEAVDDSQLPKDRFSAERLKGVDSTLKIQPAELGDSAVYLCASSSTRGGEQFFGPGTRLTVL.

This clone has a count of ten or more. This chain joins TRBV7-3 and TRBJ1-1, with D tentatively TRBD1 (5 bases). CDR3 length equals 12 residues. V was trimmed by 8 bases and J by 6 bases, leaving 13 bases between them. Germline-derived CDR1 and CDR2 are SGHTA and FQGTGA. The CDR3 region has the DNA TGTGCCAGCGCCAGGGAGGTCGCTGAAGCTTTCTTT. This gives the protein CASAREVAEAFF.

Points on this clone: A read error may be the cause here, since a much bigger clone is one base away. J is TRBJ1-5 and V is TRBV2; TRBD1 aligns across 10 bases. This CDR3 is 14 amino acids long. CDR1 is SNHLY and CDR2 is FYNNEI in the germline V gene. Losses at the gene ends were 5 bases for V and 4 bases for J; bases not matched to a gene: 2. The CDR3 loop is CASSPGQGNQPQHF. The CDR3 DNA reads as TGTGCCAGCAGTCCGGGACAGGGGAATCAGCCCCAGCATTTT.

This clone was seen only a few times. The chain carries TRBV14 and TRBJ2-2; perhaps TRBD2 as D (5 bases). Germline-derived CDR1 and CDR2 are SGHDN and FVKESK. V was shortened by 3 bases and J by 6 bases, with 14 bases between the two germline ends. The CDR3 contains 15 residues. CDR3 bases: TGTGCCAGCAGCCAGCGAGGACGGGGATCCGGGGAGCTGTTTTTT. Its protein is CASSQRGRGSGELFF.

The chain is built from TRBV5-4 and TRBJ1-5, with D perhaps matching TRBD1 (6 bases). This CDR3 is 16 amino acids long. Germline values: CDR1 SGHNT, CDR2 YYREEE (reference sequence). Trimming removed 4 bases from V and 3 bases from J, with 17 bases in between. The CDR3, as DNA: TGTGCCAGCAGCCAAGAAAGGGCAGGGGCCAATCAGCCCCAGCATTTT. It yields the protein CASSQERAGANQPQHF.

This clone was counted a few times. This sequence joins TRBV7-3 and TRBJ2-3, with D hard to call. This CDR3 has 13 amino acids. Per germline, CDR1 SGHTA and CDR2 FQGTGA. V was pared by 2 bases and J by 4 bases, with 7 bases between. CDR3: CASSLGKADTQYF. In DNA, the CDR3 is TGTGCCAGCAGCTTAGGGAAGGCAGATACGCAGTATTTT. The entire variable domain, with the rest obtained from reference TRBV7-3 and TRBJ2-3, is as follows: GAGVSQTPSNKVTEKGKYVELRCDPISGHTALYWYRQSLGQGPEFLIYFQGTGAADDSGLPNDRFFAVRPEGSVSTLKIQRTERGDSAVYLCASSLGKADTQYFGPGTRLTVL.

For the CDR3, the DNA is TGTGCCAGCAGCACCCACAACAGGGGTGGGTATGGCTACACCTTC. This gives the protein CASSTHNRGGYGYTF. The chain combines TRBV7-2 with TRBJ1-2; 7 bases line up with TRBD1. The trim removed 5 bases at V and 5 bases at J, leaving 11 bases unmatched. CDR1 and CDR2 from the germline V gene are SGHTA and FQGNSA. The CDR3 is 15 residues long.

This clone was seen only a few times. This chain joins TRBV7-8 and TRBJ2-2, with D possibly matching TRBD1 (5 bases). Germline CDR1 and CDR2: SGHVS and FQNEAQ. The CDR3 sequence is 14 residues long. V was shortened by 5 bases and J by 5 bases, with 12 bases between the two germline ends. CDR3: CASSRRVGTGELFF. The CDR3 DNA is TGTGCCAGCAGCCGCAGGGTTGGGACCGGGGAGCTGTTTTTT.

This clone was counted between two and nine times. The chain recombines TRBV27 with TRBJ2-2; no reliable D call. Germline loops: CDR1 MNHEY, CDR2 SMNVEV (reference sequence). Trimming pared 5 bases from V and 3 bases from J, leaving 13 bases between. The CDR3 is made up of 15 amino acids. The CDR3 loop reads CASSPQSLYTGELFF. DNA for the CDR3: TGTGCCAGCAGTCCCCAATCTTTGTACACCGGGGAGCTGTTTTTT.

The CDR3 DNA reads TGTGCCAGCAGCCTCCGGACAGGAGGAGAGACCCAGTACTTC. Its protein product is CASSLRTGGETQYF. V and J are TRBV9 and TRBJ2-5; 7 nucleotides align to TRBD1. This CDR3 contains 14 residues. The germline V gene has CDR1 SGDLS and CDR2 YYNGEE. Losses at the gene ends were 4 bases for V and 4 bases for J; bases not matched to a gene: 7.

A few counts support this clone. The V gene is TRBV2, the J gene TRBJ2-7; 11 positions agree with TRBD2. J was trimmed by 3 bases and V by 6 bases; bases with no gene match: 7. Germline values: CDR1 SNHLY, CDR2 FYNNEI. CDR3 size: 15 residues. The CDR3 is CASRATSGSHYEQYF. The DNA for the CDR3 is TGTGCCAGCAGAGCCACTAGCGGGAGTCACTACGAGCAGTACTTC. The variable domain in full, completed from reference TRBV2 and TRBJ2-7, reads EPEVTQTPSHQVTQMGQEVILRCVPISNHLYFYWYRQILGQKVEFLVSFYNNEISEKSEIFDDQFSVERPDGSNFTLKIRSTKLEDSAMYFCASRATSGSHYEQYFGPGTRLTVT.

This chain connects TRBV6-6 to TRBJ1-1, with a possible D match to TRBD1 (6 bases). Trimming left V 2 bases short and J 5 bases short, with 18 bases between. The CDR3 runs 16 residues. CDR1 is MNHNY, CDR2 SVGAGI, per germline (reference sequence). The chain's CDR3 is CASSYPLAGARTEAFF. CDR3 sequence (DNA): TGTGCCAGCAGTTACCCGCTAGCAGGGGCGCGGACTGAAGCTTTCTTT.

Only a few counts were recorded for this clone. The V gene is TRBV6-1, the J gene TRBJ2-1; TRBD2 agrees at 11 bases. Germline trimming cut 1 base from V and 2 bases from J; bases unmatched to any gene: 4. From germline, CDR1 is MNHNS and CDR2 SASEGT. The CDR3 is 17 amino acids. The CDR3 spells CASSEGLAGRTYNEQFF. CDR3 DNA: TGTGCCAGCAGTGAAGGACTAGCGGGGAGAACCTACAATGAGCAGTTCTTC.